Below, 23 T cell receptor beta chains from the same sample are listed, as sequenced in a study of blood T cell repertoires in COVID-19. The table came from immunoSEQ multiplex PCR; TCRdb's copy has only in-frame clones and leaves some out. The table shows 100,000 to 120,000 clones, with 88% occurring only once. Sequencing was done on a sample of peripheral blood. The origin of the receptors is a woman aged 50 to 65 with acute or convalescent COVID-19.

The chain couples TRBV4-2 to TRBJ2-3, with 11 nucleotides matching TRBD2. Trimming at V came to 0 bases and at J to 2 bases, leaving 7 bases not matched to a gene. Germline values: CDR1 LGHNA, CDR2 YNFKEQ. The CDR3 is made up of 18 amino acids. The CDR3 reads CASSQDILAGDFTDTQYF. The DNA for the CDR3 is TGTGCCAGCAGCCAAGATATACTAGCGGGAGACTTCACAGATACGCAGTATTTT.

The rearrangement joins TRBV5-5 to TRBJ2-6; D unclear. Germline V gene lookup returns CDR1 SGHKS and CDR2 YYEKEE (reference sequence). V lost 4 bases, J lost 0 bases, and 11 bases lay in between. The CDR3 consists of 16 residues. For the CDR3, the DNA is TGTGCCAGCAGCACGCGCCGGAGCTCTGGGGCCAACGTCCTGACTTTC. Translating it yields CASSTRRSSGANVLTF. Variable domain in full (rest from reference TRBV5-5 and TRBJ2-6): DAGVTQSPTHLIKTRGQQVTLRCSPISGHKSVSWYQQVLGQGPQFIFQYYEKEERGRGNFPDRFSARQFPNYSSELNVNALLLGDSALYLCASSTRRSSGANVLTFGAGSRLTVL.

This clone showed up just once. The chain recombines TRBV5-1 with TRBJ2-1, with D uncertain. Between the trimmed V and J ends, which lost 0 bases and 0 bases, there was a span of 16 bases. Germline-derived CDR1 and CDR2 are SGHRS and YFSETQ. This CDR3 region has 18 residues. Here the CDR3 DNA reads TGCGCCAGCAGCTTGGGGAACGTGGGCATAAGCTCCTACAATGAGCAGTTCTTC. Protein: CASSLGNVGISSYNEQFF.

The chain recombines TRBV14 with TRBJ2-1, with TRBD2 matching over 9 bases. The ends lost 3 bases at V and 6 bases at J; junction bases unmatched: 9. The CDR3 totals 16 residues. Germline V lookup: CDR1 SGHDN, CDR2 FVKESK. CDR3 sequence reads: CASSQLLAGRGNEQFF. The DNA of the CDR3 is TGTGCCAGCAGCCAGCTTCTAGCGGGGAGGGGCAATGAGCAGTTCTTC.

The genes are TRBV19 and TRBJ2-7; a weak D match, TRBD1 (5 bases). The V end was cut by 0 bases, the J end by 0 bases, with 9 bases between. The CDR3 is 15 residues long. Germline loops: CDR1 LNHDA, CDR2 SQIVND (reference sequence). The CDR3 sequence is CASSIDLGASYEQYF. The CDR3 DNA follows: TGTGCCAGTAGTATAGATCTAGGGGCCTCCTACGAGCAGTACTTC.

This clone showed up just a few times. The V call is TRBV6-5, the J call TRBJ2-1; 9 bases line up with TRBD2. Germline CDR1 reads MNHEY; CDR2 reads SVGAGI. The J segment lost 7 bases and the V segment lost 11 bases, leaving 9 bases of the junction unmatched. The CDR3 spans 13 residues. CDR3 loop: CAAGGILGNEQFF. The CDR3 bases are TGTGCCGCGGGGGGGATTCTGGGAAATGAGCAGTTCTTC.

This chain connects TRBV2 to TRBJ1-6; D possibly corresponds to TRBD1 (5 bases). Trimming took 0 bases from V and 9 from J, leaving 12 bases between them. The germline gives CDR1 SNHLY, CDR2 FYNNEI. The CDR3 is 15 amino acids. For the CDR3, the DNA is TGTGCCAGCAGTGAAGCGCGGGGGGACGGTTCACCCCTCCACTTT. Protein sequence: CASSEARGDGSPLHF.

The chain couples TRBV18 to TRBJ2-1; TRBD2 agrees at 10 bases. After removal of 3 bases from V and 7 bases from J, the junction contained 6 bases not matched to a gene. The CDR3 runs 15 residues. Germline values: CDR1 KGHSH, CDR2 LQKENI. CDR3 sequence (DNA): TGTGCCAGCTCACCCCTAGCGGGAGCCCCTAATGAGCAGTTCTTC. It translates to CASSPLAGAPNEQFF.

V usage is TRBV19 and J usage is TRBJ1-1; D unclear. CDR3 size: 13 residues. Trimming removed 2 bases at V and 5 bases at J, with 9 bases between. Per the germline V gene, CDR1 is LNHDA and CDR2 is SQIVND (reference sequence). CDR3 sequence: CASSITVRTEAFF. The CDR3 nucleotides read TGTGCCAGTAGTATAACAGTACGGACTGAAGCTTTCTTT.

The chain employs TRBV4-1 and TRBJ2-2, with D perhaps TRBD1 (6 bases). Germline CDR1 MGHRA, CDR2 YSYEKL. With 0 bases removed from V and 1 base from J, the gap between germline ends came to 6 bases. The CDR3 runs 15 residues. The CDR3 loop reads CASSQEGQNTGELFF. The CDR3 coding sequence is TGCGCCAGCAGCCAAGAGGGACAGAACACCGGGGAGCTGTTTTTT.

The DNA for the CDR3 is TGTGCCAGTAGTCCTCCGGACAGGGTGTATTTTCCTGGGGCCAACGTCCTGACTTTC. The encoded protein is CASSPPDRVYFPGANVLTF. The chain has TRBV19 and TRBJ2-6, with TRBD1 identical over 8 bases. Germline assignment: CDR1 LNHDA and CDR2 SQIVND (reference sequence). This CDR3 region has 19 residues. J lost 2 bases, V lost 5 bases, and 14 bases had no gene match.

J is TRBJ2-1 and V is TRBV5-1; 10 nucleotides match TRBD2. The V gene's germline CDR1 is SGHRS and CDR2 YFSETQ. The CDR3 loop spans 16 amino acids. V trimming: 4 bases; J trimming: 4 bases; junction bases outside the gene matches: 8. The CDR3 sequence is CASSGKREGLYNEQFF. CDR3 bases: TGCGCCAGCAGCGGAAAGCGGGAGGGCCTATACAATGAGCAGTTCTTC.

The CDR3 DNA follows: TGTGCCAGCAGCTTTAGGAGTTGGGCAGATACGCAGTATTTT. Amino acid sequence: CASSFRSWADTQYF. The chain uses TRBV5-6 and TRBJ2-3; D uncertain. Germline V gene data show CDR1 as SGHDT and CDR2 as YYEEEE. CDR3 length: 14 amino acids. Trimming removed 2 bases from V and 4 bases from J, with 11 bases in between.

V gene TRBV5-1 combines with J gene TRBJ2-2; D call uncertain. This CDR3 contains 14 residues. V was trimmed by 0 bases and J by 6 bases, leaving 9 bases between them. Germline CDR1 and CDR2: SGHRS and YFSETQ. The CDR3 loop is CASSLVQVSGELFF. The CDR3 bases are TGCGCCAGCAGCTTGGTTCAGGTGTCCGGGGAGCTGTTTTTT.

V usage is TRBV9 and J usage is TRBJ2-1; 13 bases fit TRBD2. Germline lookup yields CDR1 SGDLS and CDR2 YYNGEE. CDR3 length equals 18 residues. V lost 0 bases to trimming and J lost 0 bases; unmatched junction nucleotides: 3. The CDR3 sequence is CASSVGTSGRASYNEQFF. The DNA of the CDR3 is TGTGCCAGCAGCGTAGGCACTAGCGGGAGGGCCTCCTACAATGAGCAGTTCTTC.

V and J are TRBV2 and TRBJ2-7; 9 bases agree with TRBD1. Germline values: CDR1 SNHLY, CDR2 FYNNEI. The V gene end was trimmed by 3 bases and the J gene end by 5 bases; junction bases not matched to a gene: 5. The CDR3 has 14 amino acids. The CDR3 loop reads CASSDGQGTHEQYF. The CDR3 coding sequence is TGTGCCAGCAGTGATGGACAGGGGACCCACGAGCAGTACTTC.

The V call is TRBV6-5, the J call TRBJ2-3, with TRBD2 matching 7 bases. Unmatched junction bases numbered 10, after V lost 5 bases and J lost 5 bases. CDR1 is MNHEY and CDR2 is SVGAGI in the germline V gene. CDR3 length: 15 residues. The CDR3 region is CASSLLARVGDTQYF. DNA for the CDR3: TGTGCCAGCAGTCTACTAGCGCGGGTTGGAGATACGCAGTATTTT.

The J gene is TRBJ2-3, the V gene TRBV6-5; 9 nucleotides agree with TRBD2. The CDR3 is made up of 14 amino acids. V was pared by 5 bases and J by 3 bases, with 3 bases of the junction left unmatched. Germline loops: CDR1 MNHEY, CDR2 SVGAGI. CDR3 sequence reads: CASSSGRNTDTQYF. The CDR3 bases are TGTGCCAGCAGTAGCGGGAGGAATACAGATACGCAGTATTTT.

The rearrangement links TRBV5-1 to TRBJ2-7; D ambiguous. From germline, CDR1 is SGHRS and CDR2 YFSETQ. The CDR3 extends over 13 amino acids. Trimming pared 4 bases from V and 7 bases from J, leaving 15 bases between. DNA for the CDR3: TGCGCCAGCAGCCCGGCGACAAGCCGGGAGCAGTACTTC. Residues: CASSPATSREQYF.

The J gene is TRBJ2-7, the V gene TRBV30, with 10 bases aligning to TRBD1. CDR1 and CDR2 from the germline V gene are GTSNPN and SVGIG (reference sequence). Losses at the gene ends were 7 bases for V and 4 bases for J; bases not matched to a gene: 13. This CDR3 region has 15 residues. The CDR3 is CAFSPRDRGGYEQYF. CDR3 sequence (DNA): TGTGCCTTTAGCCCCAGGGACAGGGGTGGTTACGAGCAGTACTTC. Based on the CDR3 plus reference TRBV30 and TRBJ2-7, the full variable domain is SQTIHQWPATLVQPVGSPLSLECTVEGTSNPNLYWYRQAAGRGLQLLFYSVGIGQISSEVPQNLSASRPQDRQFILSSKKLLLSDSGFYLCAFSPRDRGGYEQYFGPGTRLTVT.

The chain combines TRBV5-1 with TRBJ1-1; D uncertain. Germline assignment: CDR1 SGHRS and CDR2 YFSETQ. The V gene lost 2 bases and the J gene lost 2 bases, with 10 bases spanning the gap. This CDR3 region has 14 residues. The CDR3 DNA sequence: TGCGCCAGCAGCTTTGCTAATCCTAACACTGAAGCTTTCTTT. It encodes CASSFANPNTEAFF.

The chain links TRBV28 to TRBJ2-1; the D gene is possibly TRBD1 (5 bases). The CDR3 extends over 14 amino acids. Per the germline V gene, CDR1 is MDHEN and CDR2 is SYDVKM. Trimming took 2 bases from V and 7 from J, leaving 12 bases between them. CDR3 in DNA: TGTGCCAGCAGTTTAGATAGACAGAATAATGAGCAGTTCTTC. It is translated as CASSLDRQNNEQFF.

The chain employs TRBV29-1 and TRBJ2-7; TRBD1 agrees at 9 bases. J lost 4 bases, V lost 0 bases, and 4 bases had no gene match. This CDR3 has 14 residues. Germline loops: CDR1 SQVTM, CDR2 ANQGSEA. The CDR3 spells CSVEDQDRGYEQYF. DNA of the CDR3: TGCAGCGTTGAAGATCAGGACAGGGGATACGAGCAGTACTTC.